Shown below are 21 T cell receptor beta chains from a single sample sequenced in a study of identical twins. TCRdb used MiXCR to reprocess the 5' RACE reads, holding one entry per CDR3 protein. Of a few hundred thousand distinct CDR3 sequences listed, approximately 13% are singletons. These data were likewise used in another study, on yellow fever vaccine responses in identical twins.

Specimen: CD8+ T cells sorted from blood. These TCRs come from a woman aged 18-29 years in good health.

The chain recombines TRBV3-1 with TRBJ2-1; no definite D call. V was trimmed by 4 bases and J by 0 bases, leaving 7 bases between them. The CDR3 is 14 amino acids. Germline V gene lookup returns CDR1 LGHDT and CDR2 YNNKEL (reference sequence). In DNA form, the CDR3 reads TGTGCCAGCAGCCCCCACCACTCCTACAATGAGCAGTTCTTC. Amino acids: CASSPHHSYNEQFF.

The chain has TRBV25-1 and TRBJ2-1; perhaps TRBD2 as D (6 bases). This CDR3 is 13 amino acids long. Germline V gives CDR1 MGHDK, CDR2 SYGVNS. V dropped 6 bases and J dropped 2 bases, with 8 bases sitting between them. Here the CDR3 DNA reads TGTGCCAGCAGCGGGAGCCCCTACAATGAGCAGTTCTTC. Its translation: CASSGSPYNEQFF.

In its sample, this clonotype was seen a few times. DNA for the CDR3: TGTGCCAGCAGCTTAATGACTAGCACAGATACGCAGTATTTT. This encodes CASSLMTSTDTQYF. The gene calls are TRBV7-8 and TRBJ2-3; no firm D call. The CDR3 is made up of 14 amino acids. The V and J ends lost 2 bases and 0 bases respectively, with 6 bases between them. In germline, CDR1 is SGHVS, CDR2 FQNEAQ. Together with reference TRBV7-8 and TRBJ2-3, the CDR3 gives the full variable domain: GAGVSQSPRYKVAKRGQDVALRCDPISGHVSLFWYQQALGQGPEFLTYFQNEAQLDKSGLPSDRFFAERPEGSVSTLKIQRTQQEDSAVYLCASSLMTSTDTQYFGPGTRLTVL.

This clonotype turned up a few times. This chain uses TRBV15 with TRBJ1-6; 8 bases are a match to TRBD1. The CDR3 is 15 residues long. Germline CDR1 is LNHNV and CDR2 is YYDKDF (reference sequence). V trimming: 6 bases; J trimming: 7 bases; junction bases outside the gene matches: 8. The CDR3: CATRSGTGPNSPLHF. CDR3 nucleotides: TGTGCCACCAGATCCGGGACAGGACCCAATTCACCCCTCCACTTT.

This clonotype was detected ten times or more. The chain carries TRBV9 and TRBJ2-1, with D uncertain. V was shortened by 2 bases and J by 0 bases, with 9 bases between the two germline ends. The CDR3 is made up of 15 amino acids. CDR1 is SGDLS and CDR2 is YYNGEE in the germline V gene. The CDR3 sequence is CASSVKGSSYNEQFF. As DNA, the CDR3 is TGTGCCAGCAGCGTCAAGGGAAGCTCCTACAATGAGCAGTTCTTC.

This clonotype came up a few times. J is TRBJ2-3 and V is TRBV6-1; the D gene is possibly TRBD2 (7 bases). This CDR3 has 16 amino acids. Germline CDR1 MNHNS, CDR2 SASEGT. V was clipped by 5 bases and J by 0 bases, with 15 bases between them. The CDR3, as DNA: TGTGCCAGCAGTAAGATTCGGGGGGCTAGCACAGATACGCAGTATTTT. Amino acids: CASSKIRGASTDTQYF.

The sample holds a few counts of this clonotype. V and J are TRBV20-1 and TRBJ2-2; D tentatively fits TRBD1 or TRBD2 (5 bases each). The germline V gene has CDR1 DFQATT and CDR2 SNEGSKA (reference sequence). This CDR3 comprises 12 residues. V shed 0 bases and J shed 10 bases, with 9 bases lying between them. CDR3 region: CSARDRGTELFF. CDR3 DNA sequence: TGCAGTGCTAGAGATAGAGGGACGGAGCTGTTTTTT.

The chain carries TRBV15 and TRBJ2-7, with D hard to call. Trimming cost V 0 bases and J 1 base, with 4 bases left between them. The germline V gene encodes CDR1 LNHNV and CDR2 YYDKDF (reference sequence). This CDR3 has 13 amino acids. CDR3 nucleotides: TGTGCCACCAGCAGAGACAGTTCCTACGAGCAGTACTTC. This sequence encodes CATSRDSSYEQYF.

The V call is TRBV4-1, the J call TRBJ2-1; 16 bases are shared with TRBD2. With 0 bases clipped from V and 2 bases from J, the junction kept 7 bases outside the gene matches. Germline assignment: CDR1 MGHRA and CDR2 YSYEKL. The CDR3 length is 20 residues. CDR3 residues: CASSQDSGLAGGPTYNEQFF. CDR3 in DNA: TGCGCCAGCAGCCAAGATTCGGGACTAGCGGGAGGGCCGACCTACAATGAGCAGTTCTTC.

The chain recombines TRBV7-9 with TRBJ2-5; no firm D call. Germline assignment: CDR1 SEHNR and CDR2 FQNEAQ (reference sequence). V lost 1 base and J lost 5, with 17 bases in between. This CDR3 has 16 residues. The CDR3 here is CASSLVRAPDRETQYF. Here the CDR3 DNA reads TGTGCCAGCAGCTTAGTTAGGGCCCCCGATCGGGAGACCCAGTACTTC.

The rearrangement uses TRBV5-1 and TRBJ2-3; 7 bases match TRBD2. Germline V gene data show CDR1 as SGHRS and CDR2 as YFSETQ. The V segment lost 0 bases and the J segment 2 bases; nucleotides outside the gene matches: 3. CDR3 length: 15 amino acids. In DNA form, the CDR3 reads TGCGCCAGCAGCTTGGACGGGGGGATCACAGATACGCAGTATTTT. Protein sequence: CASSLDGGITDTQYF.

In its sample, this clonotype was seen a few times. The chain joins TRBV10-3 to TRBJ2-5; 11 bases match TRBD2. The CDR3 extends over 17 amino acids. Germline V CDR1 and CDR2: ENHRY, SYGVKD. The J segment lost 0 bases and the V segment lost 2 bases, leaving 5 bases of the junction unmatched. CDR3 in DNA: TGTGCCATCAGTGAGCTACTAGCGGGGGCCTACCAAGAGACCCAGTACTTC. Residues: CAISELLAGAYQETQYF.

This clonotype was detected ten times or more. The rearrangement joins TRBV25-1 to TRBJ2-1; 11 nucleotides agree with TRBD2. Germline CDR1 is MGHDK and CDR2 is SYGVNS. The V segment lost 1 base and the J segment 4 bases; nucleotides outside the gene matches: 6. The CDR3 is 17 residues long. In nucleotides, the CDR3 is TGTGCCAGCAGTGAATGGGGGACTAGCGGAAAGTACAATGAGCAGTTCTTC. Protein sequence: CASSEWGTSGKYNEQFF.

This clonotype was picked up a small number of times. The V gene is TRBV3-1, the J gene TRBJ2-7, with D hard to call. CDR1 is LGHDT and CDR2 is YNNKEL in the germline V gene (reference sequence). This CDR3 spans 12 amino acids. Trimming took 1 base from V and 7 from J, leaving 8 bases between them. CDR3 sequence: CASSQGPFEQYF. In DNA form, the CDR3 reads TGTGCCAGCAGCCAAGGCCCCTTTGAGCAGTACTTC.

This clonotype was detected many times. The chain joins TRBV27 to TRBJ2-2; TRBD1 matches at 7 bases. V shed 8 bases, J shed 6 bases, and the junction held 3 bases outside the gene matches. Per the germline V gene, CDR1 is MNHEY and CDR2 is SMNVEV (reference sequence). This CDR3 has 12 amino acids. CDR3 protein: CASRQGAGELFF. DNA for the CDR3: TGTGCCAGCCGCCAGGGGGCCGGGGAGCTGTTTTTT.

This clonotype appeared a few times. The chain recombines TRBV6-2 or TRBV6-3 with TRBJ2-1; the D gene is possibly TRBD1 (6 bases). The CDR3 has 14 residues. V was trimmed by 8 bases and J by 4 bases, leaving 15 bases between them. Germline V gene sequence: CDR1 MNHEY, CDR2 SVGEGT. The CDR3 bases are TGTGCCAGCTCTGCGAGGGGGTTTTACAATGAGCAGTTCTTC. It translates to CASSARGFYNEQFF.

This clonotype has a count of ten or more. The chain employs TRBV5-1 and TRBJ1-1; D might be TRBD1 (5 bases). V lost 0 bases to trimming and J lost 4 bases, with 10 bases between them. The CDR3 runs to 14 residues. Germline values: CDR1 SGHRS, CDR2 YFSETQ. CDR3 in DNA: TGCGCCAGCAGCTTGGGAGGGGCGGGCACTGAAGCTTTCTTT. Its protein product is CASSLGGAGTEAFF.

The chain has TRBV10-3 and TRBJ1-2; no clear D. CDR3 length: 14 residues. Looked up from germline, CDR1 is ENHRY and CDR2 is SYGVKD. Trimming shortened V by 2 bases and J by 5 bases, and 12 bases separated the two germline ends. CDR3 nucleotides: TGTGCCATCAGTGAGCCCCTAATCGGATATGGCTACACCTTC. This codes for CAISEPLIGYGYTF.

As DNA, the CDR3 is TGTGCCAGCAGCTTCGACTCGACTATATACGAGCAGTACTTC. Protein product: CASSFDSTIYEQYF. The rearrangement uses TRBV7-9 and TRBJ2-7; TRBD2 might be the D (5 bases). Trimming took 3 bases from V and 4 from J, leaving 13 bases between them. CDR1 and CDR2 (germline): SEHNR, FQNEAQ (reference sequence). This CDR3 spans 14 amino acids. The variable domain in full, completed from reference TRBV7-9 and TRBJ2-7, reads DTGVSQNPRHKITKRGQNVTFRCDPISEHNRLYWYRQTLGQGPEFLTYFQNEAQLEKSRLLSDRFSAERPKGSFSTLEIQRTEQGDSAMYLCASSFDSTIYEQYFGPGTRLTVT.

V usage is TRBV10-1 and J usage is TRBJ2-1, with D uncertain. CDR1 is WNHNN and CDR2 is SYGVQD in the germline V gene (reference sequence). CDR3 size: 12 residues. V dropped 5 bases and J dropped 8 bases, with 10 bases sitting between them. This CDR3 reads CASSFGYDEQFF. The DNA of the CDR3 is TGCGCCAGCAGTTTCGGGTACGATGAGCAGTTCTTC.

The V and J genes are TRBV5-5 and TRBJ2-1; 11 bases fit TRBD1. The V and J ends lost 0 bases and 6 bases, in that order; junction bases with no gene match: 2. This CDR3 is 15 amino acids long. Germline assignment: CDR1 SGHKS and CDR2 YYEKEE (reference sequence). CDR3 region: CASSLADRGPNEQFF. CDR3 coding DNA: TGTGCCAGCAGCTTGGCGGACAGGGGGCCCAATGAGCAGTTCTTC.